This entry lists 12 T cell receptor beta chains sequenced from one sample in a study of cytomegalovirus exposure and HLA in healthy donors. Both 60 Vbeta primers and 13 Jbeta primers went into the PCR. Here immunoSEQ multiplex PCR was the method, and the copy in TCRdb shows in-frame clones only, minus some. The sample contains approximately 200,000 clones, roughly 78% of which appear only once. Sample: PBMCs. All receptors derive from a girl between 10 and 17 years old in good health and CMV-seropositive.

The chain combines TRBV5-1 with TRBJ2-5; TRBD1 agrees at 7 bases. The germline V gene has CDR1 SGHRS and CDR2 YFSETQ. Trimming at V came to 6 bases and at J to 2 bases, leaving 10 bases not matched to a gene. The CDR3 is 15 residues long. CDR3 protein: CASKGDSQSQETQYF. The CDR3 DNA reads TGCGCCAGCAAAGGGGACAGCCAATCTCAAGAGACCCAGTACTTC.

The CDR3 sequence is CSAGTSYEQYF. The CDR3, as DNA: TGCAGTGCTGGAACTAGCTACGAGCAGTACTTC. The V gene is TRBV20-1, the J gene TRBJ2-7; the D gene is possibly TRBD2 (5 bases). The V end was cut by 5 bases, the J end by 3 bases, with 8 bases between. CDR1 is DFQATT and CDR2 is SNEGSKA in the germline V gene (reference sequence). The CDR3 sequence is 11 residues long.

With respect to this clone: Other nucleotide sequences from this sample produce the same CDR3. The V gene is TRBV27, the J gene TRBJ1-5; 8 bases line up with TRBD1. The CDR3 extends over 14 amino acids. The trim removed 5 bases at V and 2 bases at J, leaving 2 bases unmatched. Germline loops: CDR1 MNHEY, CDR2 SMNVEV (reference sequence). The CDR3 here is CASSPDRGNQPQHF. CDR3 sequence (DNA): TGTGCCAGCAGTCCGGACAGGGGCAATCAGCCCCAGCATTTT.

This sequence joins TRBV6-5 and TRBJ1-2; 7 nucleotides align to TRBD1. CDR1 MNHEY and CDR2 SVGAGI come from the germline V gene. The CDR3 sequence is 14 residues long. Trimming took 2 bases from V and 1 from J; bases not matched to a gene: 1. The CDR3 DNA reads TGTGCCAGCAGTTACCGGGACAGTAACTATGGCTACACCTTC. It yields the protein CASSYRDSNYGYTF.

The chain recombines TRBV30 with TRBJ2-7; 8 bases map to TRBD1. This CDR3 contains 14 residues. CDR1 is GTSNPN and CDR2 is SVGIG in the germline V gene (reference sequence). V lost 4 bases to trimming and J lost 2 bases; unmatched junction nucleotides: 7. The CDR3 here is CAWIRTGMTYEQYF. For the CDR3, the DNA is TGTGCCTGGATCAGGACAGGGATGACCTACGAGCAGTACTTC.

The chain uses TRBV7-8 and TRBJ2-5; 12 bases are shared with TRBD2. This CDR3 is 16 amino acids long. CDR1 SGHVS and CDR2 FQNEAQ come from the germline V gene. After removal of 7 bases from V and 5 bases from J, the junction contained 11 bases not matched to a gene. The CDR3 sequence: CASNYGASGGVETQYF. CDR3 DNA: TGTGCCAGCAACTACGGGGCTAGCGGGGGGGTGGAGACCCAGTACTTC.

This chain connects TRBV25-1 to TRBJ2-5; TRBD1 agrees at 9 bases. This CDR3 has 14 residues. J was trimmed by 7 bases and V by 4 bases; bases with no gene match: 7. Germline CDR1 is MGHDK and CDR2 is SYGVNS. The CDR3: CASSVDRGVGTQYF. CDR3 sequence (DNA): TGTGCCAGCAGTGTGGACAGGGGAGTGGGGACCCAGTACTTC.

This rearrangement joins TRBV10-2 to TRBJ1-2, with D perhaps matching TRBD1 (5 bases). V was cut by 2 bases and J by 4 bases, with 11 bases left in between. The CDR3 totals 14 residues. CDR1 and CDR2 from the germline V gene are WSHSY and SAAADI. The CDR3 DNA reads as TGCGCCAGCAGTGAGGGGGGGAGGTCCTATGGCTACACCTTC. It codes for CASSEGGRSYGYTF.

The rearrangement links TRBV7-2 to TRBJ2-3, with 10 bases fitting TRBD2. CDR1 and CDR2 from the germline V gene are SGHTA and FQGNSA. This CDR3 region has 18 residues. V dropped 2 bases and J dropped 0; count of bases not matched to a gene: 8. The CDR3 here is CASSLRPKRGGSTDTQYF. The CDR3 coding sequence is TGTGCCAGCAGCTTAAGGCCAAAGCGGGGGGGGAGCACAGATACGCAGTATTTT.

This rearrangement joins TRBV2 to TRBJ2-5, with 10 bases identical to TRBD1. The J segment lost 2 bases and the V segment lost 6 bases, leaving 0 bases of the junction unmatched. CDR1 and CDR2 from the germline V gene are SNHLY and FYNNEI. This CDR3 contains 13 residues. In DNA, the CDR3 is TGTGCCAGCAGGGACAGGGGGCAAGAGACCCAGTACTTC. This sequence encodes CASRDRGQETQYF.

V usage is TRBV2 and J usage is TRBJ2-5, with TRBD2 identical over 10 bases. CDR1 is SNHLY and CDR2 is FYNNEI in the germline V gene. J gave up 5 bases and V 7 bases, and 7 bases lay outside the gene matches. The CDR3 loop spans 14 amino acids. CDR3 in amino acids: CASNYGLAAETQYF. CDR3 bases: TGTGCCAGCAATTATGGACTAGCGGCCGAGACCCAGTACTTC.

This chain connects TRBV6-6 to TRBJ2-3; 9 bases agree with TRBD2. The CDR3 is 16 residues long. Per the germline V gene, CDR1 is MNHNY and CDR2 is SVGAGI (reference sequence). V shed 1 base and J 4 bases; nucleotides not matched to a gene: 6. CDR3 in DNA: TGTGCCAGCAGTTACTATAGCGGGGGAGGGTCAGATACGCAGTATTTT. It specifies CASSYYSGGGSDTQYF.